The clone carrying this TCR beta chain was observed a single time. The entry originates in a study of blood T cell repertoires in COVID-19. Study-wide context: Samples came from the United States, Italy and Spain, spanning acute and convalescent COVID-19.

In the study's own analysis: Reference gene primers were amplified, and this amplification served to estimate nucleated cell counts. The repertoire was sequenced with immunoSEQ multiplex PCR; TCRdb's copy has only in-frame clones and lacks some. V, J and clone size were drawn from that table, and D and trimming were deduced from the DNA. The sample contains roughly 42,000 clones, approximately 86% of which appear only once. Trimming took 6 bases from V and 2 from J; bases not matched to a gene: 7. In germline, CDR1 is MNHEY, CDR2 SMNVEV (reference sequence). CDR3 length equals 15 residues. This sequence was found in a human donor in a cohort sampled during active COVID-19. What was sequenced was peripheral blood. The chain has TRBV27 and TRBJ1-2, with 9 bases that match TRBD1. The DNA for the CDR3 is TGTGCCAGCAGGGACCCCGGGACAGGGAACTATGGCTACACCTTC. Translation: CASRDPGTGNYGYTF.